This T cell receptor (beta chain) was recovered during a study of regulatory T cells in long-lasting Graves disease. Building of the TCR beta libraries involved iRepertoire HTBI primers and Arm-PCR of CDR3 regions. One entry per CDR3 protein, called by TCRdb with MiXCR from the multiplex PCR reads. The table lists about 540,000 distinct CDR3 sequences, approximately 15% of them singletons. Per the germline V gene, CDR1 is LNHNV and CDR2 is YYDKDF (reference sequence). The V end lost 0 bases, the J end lost 0 bases, and 10 bases lay between the germline ends. The CDR3 length is 16 residues. The time point: newly diagnosed GD, antithyroid drugs for less than 3 months. Preparation of the TCR library used RNA extracted from PBMCs. The data were also submitted as part of a second study, on T cells in Graves' hyperthyroidism and ophthalmopathy.

This chain connects TRBV15 to TRBJ2-3, with unresolved D. The source material was peripheral blood mononuclear cells (PBMCs), sampled at new diagnosis, from a patient treated with antithyroid drugs. This receptor was taken from a man aged 25-45 years with Graves disease. The CDR3 DNA is TGTGCCACCAGCAGAGATTCCGCGGAAAGCACAGATACGCAGTATTTT. Protein sequence: CATSRDSAESTDTQYF.